In its sample, the clone carrying this TCR beta chain was seen many times. Its antigen is unknown. Through template switching, a universal primer site was introduced, and the cDNA contained unique molecular identifiers. One entry per CDR3 protein results from TCRdb running MiXCR on the 5' RACE reads. Of 550,000 to 800,000 distinct CDR3 sequences listed, under 8.5% are singletons. V shed 4 bases and J 0 bases; nucleotides not matched to a gene: 4. The CDR3 length is 14 residues. Per the germline V gene, CDR1 is SGHRS and CDR2 is YFSETQ. The data belong to a study of identical twins. General observations from the study: The degree of excess twin sharing was weaker in beta out-of-frame sequences.

These data were also filed under a second study, of yellow fever vaccine responses in identical twins.

The specimen sequenced was PBMCs. The receptor comes from a woman aged 18-35 years in good health. The chain joins TRBV5-1 to TRBJ2-7, with 7 bases fitting TRBD1. The CDR3 loop reads CASSSRTGSYEQYF. The CDR3 coding sequence is TGCGCCAGCAGCAGCAGGACAGGCTCCTACGAGCAGTACTTC. Full variable domain (missing parts from reference TRBV5-1 and TRBJ2-7): KAGVTQTPRYLIKTRGQQVTLSCSPISGHRSVSWYQQTPGQGLQFLFEYFSETQRNKGNFPGRFSGRQFSNSRSEMNVSTLELGDSALYLCASSSRTGSYEQYFGPGTRLTVT.